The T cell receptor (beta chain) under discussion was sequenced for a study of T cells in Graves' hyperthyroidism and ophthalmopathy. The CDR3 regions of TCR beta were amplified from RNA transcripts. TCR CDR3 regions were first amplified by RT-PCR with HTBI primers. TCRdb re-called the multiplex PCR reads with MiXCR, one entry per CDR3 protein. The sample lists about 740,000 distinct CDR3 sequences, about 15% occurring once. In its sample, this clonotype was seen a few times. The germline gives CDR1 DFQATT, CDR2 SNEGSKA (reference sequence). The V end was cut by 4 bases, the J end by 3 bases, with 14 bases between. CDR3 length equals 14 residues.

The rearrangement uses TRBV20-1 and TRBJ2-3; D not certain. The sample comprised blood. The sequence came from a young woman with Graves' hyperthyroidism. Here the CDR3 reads CSANRMVLTDTQYF. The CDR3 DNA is TGCAGTGCTAATCGGATGGTTTTAACAGATACGCAGTATTTT.